The 11 T cell receptor beta chains in this list originate from one sample, sequenced in a study of blood T cell repertoires in COVID-19. Sequenced by immunoSEQ multiplex PCR; TCRdb stores in-frame clones only, minus some. Of roughly 160,000 clones detected, around 79% appear once; the ten largest clones hold 15% to 20%. Sequencing used PBMCs or T cells enriched from blood (not recorded which). All receptors derive from a woman in her sixties or seventies in a cohort exposed to, infected with or recovered from COVID-19 (not recorded which).

The rearrangement links TRBV27 to TRBJ1-2, with TRBD1 identical over 11 bases. CDR3 size: 13 residues. J gave up 6 bases and V 5 bases, and 2 bases lay outside the gene matches. Germline-derived CDR1 and CDR2 are MNHEY and SMNVEV (reference sequence). The CDR3 nucleotides are TGTGCCAGCAGTATGGGACAGGGGGATGGCTACACCTTC. This sequence encodes CASSMGQGDGYTF.

This clone was counted once. J is TRBJ2-1 and V is TRBV19, with 15 bases matching TRBD2. The CDR3 contains 18 residues. After removal of 5 bases from V and 2 bases from J, the junction contained 7 bases not matched to a gene. From germline, CDR1 is LNHDA and CDR2 SQIVND (reference sequence). The CDR3 sequence is CASSLGLAGGRPYNEQFF. DNA for the CDR3: TGTGCCAGTAGTCTCGGACTAGCGGGAGGGCGTCCCTACAATGAGCAGTTCTTC. The whole variable domain, filled in from reference TRBV19 and TRBJ2-1, reads DGGITQSPKYLFRKEGQNVTLSCEQNLNHDAMYWYRQDPGQGLRLIYYSQIVNDFQKGDIAEGYSVSREKKESFPLTVTSAQKNPTAFYLCASSLGLAGGRPYNEQFFGPGTRLTVL.

The chain links TRBV5-1 to TRBJ2-2, with D tentatively TRBD1 (6 bases). The V gene lost 0 bases and the J gene lost 0 bases, with 12 bases spanning the gap. There are 17 residues in the CDR3. The V gene's germline CDR1 is SGHRS and CDR2 YFSETQ. In nucleotides, the CDR3 is TGCGCCAGCAGCTTGGAACCCAGGGGAGCGAACACCGGGGAGCTGTTTTTT. This translates into CASSLEPRGANTGELFF.

The gene calls are TRBV7-2 and TRBJ2-2, with 10 positions matching TRBD2. V lost 6 bases to trimming and J lost 4 bases; unmatched junction nucleotides: 8. The CDR3 sequence is 16 residues long. Per the germline V gene, CDR1 is SGHTA and CDR2 is FQGNSA. The CDR3 here is CASSSGLARRTGELFF. The CDR3 DNA follows: TGTGCCAGCAGTTCGGGACTAGCGCGGCGCACCGGGGAGCTGTTTTTT.

This clone was picked up a small number of times. The chain links TRBV30 to TRBJ2-1; TRBD2 agrees at 8 bases. The germline V gene has CDR1 GTSNPN and CDR2 SVGIG (reference sequence). The CDR3 is 14 residues long. V lost 2 bases to trimming and J lost 5 bases; unmatched junction nucleotides: 5. CDR3 amino acids: CAWSLSGSNNEQFF. In DNA form, the CDR3 reads TGTGCCTGGAGTCTGAGCGGGAGTAACAATGAGCAGTTCTTC.

The chain recombines TRBV7-2 with TRBJ2-3; a possible D gene is TRBD1 (5 bases). From germline, CDR1 is SGHTA and CDR2 FQGNSA. Trimming took off 5 bases at V and 2 bases at J, with 11 bases between the two ends. CDR3 size: 14 residues. The CDR3 DNA reads as TGTGCCAGCAGCAAGGACAAATTCACAGATACGCAGTATTTT. It encodes CASSKDKFTDTQYF.

J is TRBJ2-3 and V is TRBV7-2; TRBD1 matches at 10 bases. Germline CDR1 and CDR2: SGHTA and FQGNSA. CDR3 length: 18 amino acids. V gave up 0 bases and J gave up 3 bases; unmatched junction bases: 9. This chain's CDR3 is CASSLATGGLRRTDTQYF. For the CDR3, the DNA is TGTGCCAGCAGCTTAGCGACAGGGGGCCTCAGGAGAACAGATACGCAGTATTTT.

CDR3 bases: TGTGCCAGCAGTTTGGCCCAAACGGGGAGTTCCTATAATTCACCCCTCCACTTT. Translated: CASSLAQTGSSYNSPLHF. V usage is TRBV27 and J usage is TRBJ1-6; D is unresolved. CDR1 is MNHEY and CDR2 is SMNVEV in the germline V gene (reference sequence). V was shortened by 3 bases and J by 1 base, with 16 bases between the two germline ends. The CDR3 has 18 amino acids.

This chain links TRBV29-1 with TRBJ2-7; 11 bases map to TRBD2. CDR1 is SQVTM and CDR2 is ANQGSEA in the germline V gene. The CDR3 has 15 residues. V lost 6 bases to trimming and J lost 2 bases; unmatched junction nucleotides: 9. The CDR3 here is CSVAEGLADAYEQYF. The CDR3 nucleotides are TGCAGCGTCGCAGAGGGACTAGCGGACGCCTACGAGCAGTACTTC.

This chain links TRBV28 with TRBJ2-2; D gene ambiguous. Germline-derived CDR1 and CDR2 are MDHEN and SYDVKM. The CDR3 runs 12 residues. V gave up 6 bases and J gave up 6 bases, with 8 bases separating them. The DNA of the CDR3 is TGTGCCAGCAGGCTTAGCCCCGGGGAGCTGTTTTTT. Translating gives CASRLSPGELFF.

This clone showed up just once. The chain recombines TRBV28 with TRBJ2-1, with TRBD2 identical over 9 bases. Germline-derived CDR1 and CDR2 are MDHEN and SYDVKM. CDR3 length: 17 amino acids. V dropped 5 bases and J dropped 0; count of bases not matched to a gene: 8. DNA of the CDR3: TGTGCCAGCAGTCCTGCGACTAGCGGATCCTCCTACAATGAGCAGTTCTTC. This gives the protein CASSPATSGSSYNEQFF. The whole variable domain, filled in from reference TRBV28 and TRBJ2-1, reads DVKVTQSSRYLVKRTGEKVFLECVQDMDHENMFWYRQDPGLGLRLIYFSYDVKMKEKGDIPEGYSVSREKKERFSLILESASTNQTSMYLCASSPATSGSSYNEQFFGPGTRLTVL.